The 9 T cell receptor beta chains reported below all come from one sample, sequenced in a study of post-analysis software for immune sequencing data. Every TCR beta cDNA library bore unique molecular identifiers. TCRdb reprocessed the PCR reads with MiXCR, giving one entry per CDR3 protein. The sample yields some 890,000 distinct CDR3 sequences, roughly 50% seen once. Study-level results: There were four or five TRBV segments more frequent in patients than controls, and TRBV5-6, TRBV5-1 and TRBV20-1 were among them.

Their recognized antigens are unknown. Sequences were obtained from blood. All receptors derive from a girl between 5 and 17 years old with multiple sclerosis.

This clonotype showed up just a few times. The genes are TRBV29-1 and TRBJ1-2; D remains ambiguous. The CDR3 covers 11 residues. Trimming pared 5 bases from V and 4 bases from J, leaving 8 bases between. From germline, CDR1 is SQVTM and CDR2 ANQGSEA. The DNA of the CDR3 is TGCAGCGTTCCAGGCAGCTATGGCTACACCTTC. As protein: CSVPGSYGYTF.

The chain has TRBV15 and TRBJ2-5; 7 bases align to TRBD1. Trimming cost V 2 bases and J 11 bases; bases outside gene matches: 11. In germline, CDR1 is LNHNV, CDR2 YYDKDF (reference sequence). This CDR3 contains 14 residues. The CDR3 reads CATSRRQGSNEQYF. CDR3 nucleotides: TGTGCCACCAGCAGACGACAGGGCAGCAATGAGCAGTACTTC.

This clonotype was counted only a few times. The chain carries TRBV6-5 and TRBJ2-1; possibly TRBD2 for D (6 bases). The CDR3 is 15 residues long. Germline V CDR1 and CDR2: MNHEY, SVGAGI. V lost 6 bases to trimming and J lost 0 bases, with 12 bases between them. CDR3 DNA: TGTGCCAGCAGCAAGGGACTTCCCTCCTACAATGAGCAGTTCTTC. Residues: CASSKGLPSYNEQFF.

There are a few counts of this clonotype. The chain joins TRBV7-6 to TRBJ2-7; D tentatively fits TRBD1 or TRBD2 (7 bases each). V was cut by 5 bases and J by 7 bases, with 18 bases left in between. Germline loops: CDR1 SGHVS, CDR2 FNYEAQ. This CDR3 has 14 amino acids. The CDR3 region is CASSQSGTVGEQYF. The CDR3 DNA follows: TGTGCCAGCAGCCAGAGCGGGACAGTCGGTGAGCAGTACTTC. The full variable domain, in which reference TRBV7-6 and TRBJ2-7 provide the parts outside the CDR3, is GAGVSQSPRYKVTKRGQDVALRCDPISGHVSLYWYRQALGQGPEFLTYFNYEAQQDKSGLPNDRFSAERPEGSISTLTIQRTEQRDSAMYRCASSQSGTVGEQYFGPGTRLTVT.

The rearrangement links TRBV29-1 to TRBJ2-7, with a tentative D call TRBD1 (6 bases). Trimming left V 0 bases short and J 3 bases short, with 21 bases between. The CDR3 spans 17 residues. CDR1 is SQVTM and CDR2 is ANQGSEA in the germline V gene. CDR3 DNA sequence: TGCAGCGTTGAAGATTGGGGGCTGCCAAGGGGTGGCTACGAGCAGTACTTC. This sequence encodes CSVEDWGLPRGGYEQYF.

V is TRBV10-3 and J is TRBJ1-2; D is unclear. The ends were cut back, 6 bases at V and 3 bases at J, with 14 bases in the middle. The CDR3 spans 14 residues. Germline-derived CDR1 and CDR2 are ENHRY and SYGVKD. CDR3 protein: CAIRMERFYYGYTF. The CDR3 DNA reads TGTGCCATCAGGATGGAACGGTTTTACTATGGCTACACCTTC.

This clonotype has just a few counts. The chain joins TRBV5-1 to TRBJ2-5; 7 positions agree with TRBD1. The J call is doubtful: the DNA matches TRBJ2-7 better. Germline CDR1 SGHRS, CDR2 YFSETQ. The CDR3 is made up of 13 amino acids. The CDR3 protein is CASSWGQRNEQYF. In DNA form, the CDR3 reads TGCGCCAGCAGCTGGGGACAGAGGAACGAGCAGTACTTC.

This chain uses TRBV12-3 or TRBV12-4 with TRBJ2-7, with TRBD1 matching over 7 bases. This CDR3 has 19 residues. V gave up 1 base and J gave up 5 bases; unmatched junction bases: 20. The CDR3 DNA reads TGTGCCAGCAGTTTAGGTAGACAAAGACAGGGAAGGGAAGGCCACGAGCAGTACTTC. Translating gives CASSLGRQRQGREGHEQYF.

This clonotype appeared a few times. This chain joins TRBV7-2 and TRBJ2-1, with 9 bases lining up with TRBD2. Germline CDR1 is SGHTA and CDR2 is FQGNSA. V lost 4 bases to trimming and J lost 2 bases; unmatched junction nucleotides: 3. The CDR3 is 15 amino acids. The DNA for the CDR3 is TGTGCCAGCAGCTCCGCTAGCGGGACCTACAATGAGCAGTTCTTC. Protein sequence: CASSSASGTYNEQFF.